The 29 T cell receptor beta chains in this list originate from one sample, sequenced in a study of blood T cell repertoires in COVID-19. This table comes from immunoSEQ multiplex PCR, and its TCRdb copy is limited to in-frame clones, with some not included. The sample has nearly 100,000 clones; about 88% are singletons. Input material: peripheral blood. These receptors were obtained from a man aged 80 or over with acute or convalescent COVID-19.

The rearrangement uses TRBV5-4 and TRBJ2-2, with D maybe TRBD1 (6 bases). The CDR3 consists of 14 residues. Trimming pared 2 bases from V and 1 base from J, leaving 6 bases between. Germline-derived CDR1 and CDR2 are SGHNT and YYREEE (reference sequence). The CDR3: CASSLGGNTGELFF. The CDR3, as DNA: TGTGCCAGCAGCTTAGGGGGGAACACCGGGGAGCTGTTTTTT.

The chain joins TRBV27 to TRBJ2-6; no clear D. The germline V gene encodes CDR1 MNHEY and CDR2 SMNVEV (reference sequence). Trimming stripped 7 bases from V and 2 bases from J, with 6 bases between. This CDR3 comprises 13 residues. CDR3 sequence: CASTRAGANVLTF. CDR3 coding DNA: TGTGCCAGCACACGGGCTGGGGCCAACGTCCTGACTTTC.

The rearrangement joins TRBV2 to TRBJ2-5, with TRBD1 identical over 11 bases. Unmatched junction bases numbered 10, after V lost 8 bases and J lost 5 bases. Germline V gene data show CDR1 as SNHLY and CDR2 as FYNNEI. CDR3 length: 15 amino acids. The CDR3 region has the DNA TGTGCCAGCCCCCGGGACAGGGGGAATGGGGAGACCCAGTACTTC. Residues: CASPRDRGNGETQYF.

V gene TRBV13 combines with J gene TRBJ1-2, with TRBD1 identical over 7 bases. Germline values: CDR1 PRHDT, CDR2 FYEKMQ (reference sequence). The CDR3 length is 12 residues. V was clipped by 11 bases and J by 2 bases; unmatched bases: 5. The CDR3 DNA reads as TGTGCCTCTGACAGGGAGAACTATGGCTACACCTTC. Its protein is CASDRENYGYTF.

This chain joins TRBV6-2 or TRBV6-3 and TRBJ2-1; 7 nucleotides agree with TRBD2. Germline V gives CDR1 MNHEY, CDR2 SVGEGT. The CDR3 totals 18 residues. J lost 1 base, V lost 2 bases, and 11 bases had no gene match. DNA of the CDR3: TGTGCCAGCAGTTACGAGGCTAGCGGCAGTTATTCCTACAATGAGCAGTTCTTC. This translates into CASSYEASGSYSYNEQFF.

This clone was seen only a few times. The chain has TRBV29-1 and TRBJ1-2; 9 bases match TRBD1. CDR3 length: 14 amino acids. The ends lost 4 bases at V and 2 bases at J; junction bases unmatched: 5. Looked up from germline, CDR1 is SQVTM and CDR2 is ANQGSEA. The CDR3 nucleotides are TGCAGCGTTGGGGGACAGGGCCTAAACTATGGCTACACCTTC. This codes for CSVGGQGLNYGYTF.

This chain uses TRBV24-1 with TRBJ2-3; 10 bases align to TRBD1. The germline V gene has CDR1 KGHDR and CDR2 SFDVKD. This CDR3 contains 14 residues. V was pared by 7 bases and J by 4 bases, with 4 bases of the junction left unmatched. The CDR3 reads CATRDRGSADTQYF. In nucleotides, the CDR3 is TGTGCCACCAGGGACAGGGGGAGCGCAGATACGCAGTATTTT.

V gene TRBV24-1 combines with J gene TRBJ2-3; TRBD2 agrees at 14 bases. V shed 2 bases, J shed 0 bases, and the junction held 6 bases outside the gene matches. CDR1 and CDR2 (germline): KGHDR, SFDVKD. The CDR3 loop spans 19 amino acids. CDR3 in DNA: TGTGCCACCAGTGATTCCGGGACTAGCGGGAGTAGGAGCACAGATACGCAGTATTTT. It codes for CATSDSGTSGSRSTDTQYF.

This sequence joins TRBV9 and TRBJ2-7, with 8 bases identical to TRBD2. With 4 bases clipped from V and 2 bases from J, the junction kept 8 bases outside the gene matches. The CDR3 loop spans 15 amino acids. Germline V gives CDR1 SGDLS, CDR2 YYNGEE. The CDR3 region is CASSRRAGGTYEQYF. The DNA of the CDR3 is TGTGCCAGCAGCCGTCGCGCGGGAGGAACCTACGAGCAGTACTTC.

The chain couples TRBV6-5 to TRBJ1-4, with a tentative D call TRBD1 (6 bases). This CDR3 comprises 14 residues. Trimming left V 6 bases short and J 6 bases short, with 14 bases between. Germline V CDR1 and CDR2: MNHEY, SVGAGI. For the CDR3, the DNA is TGTGCCAGCAGCCTACGGGGGGCCGATGAAAAACTGTTTTTT. Translating it yields CASSLRGADEKLFF.

This chain links TRBV6-1 with TRBJ1-2; 7 nucleotides agree with TRBD1. The V gene end was trimmed by 1 base and the J gene end by 12 bases; junction bases not matched to a gene: 17. The germline CDR1 and CDR2 sequences are MNHNS and SASEGT. This CDR3 region has 16 residues. The CDR3 is CASSEDPEGAYSPHTF. DNA of the CDR3: TGTGCCAGCAGTGAAGATCCAGAGGGGGCTTATTCTCCCCACACCTTC.

This rearrangement joins TRBV30 to TRBJ1-3; 7 positions agree with TRBD1. Trimming at V came to 4 bases and at J to 2 bases, leaving 5 bases not matched to a gene. Germline V gives CDR1 GTSNPN, CDR2 SVGIG (reference sequence). The CDR3 spans 14 residues. The CDR3 protein is CAWKVGGTGNTIYF. CDR3 DNA: TGTGCCTGGAAAGTAGGGGGCACTGGAAACACCATATATTTT.

The chain couples TRBV6-5 to TRBJ2-2, with 11 bases lining up with TRBD1. The CDR3 is 16 residues long. Germline CDR1 is MNHEY and CDR2 is SVGAGI. J lost 4 bases, V lost 4 bases, and 5 bases had no gene match. This CDR3 is CASSLSGTGGTGELFF. The CDR3 DNA reads as TGTGCCAGCAGTTTATCCGGGACAGGGGGCACCGGGGAGCTGTTTTTT.

The chain employs TRBV11-3 and TRBJ1-5, with D unclear. The CDR3 covers 17 residues. In germline, CDR1 is SGHNT, CDR2 YENEEA. With 4 bases removed from V and 0 bases from J, the gap between germline ends came to 16 bases. The CDR3 region has the DNA TGTGCCAGCAGCTCCCGACGGAGGTCCTTTAGCAATCAGCCCCAGCATTTT. Its translation is CASSSRRRSFSNQPQHF.

This clone was detected only once. This CDR3 is CARSFVRNQPQHF. CDR3 in DNA: TGTGCCAGAAGTTTTGTTCGGAATCAGCCCCAGCATTTT. This chain joins TRBV5-3 and TRBJ1-5; D call uncertain. TRBV5-3 carries the ORF label, with uncertain function. CDR3 length: 13 amino acids. V was shortened by 5 bases and J by 4 bases, with 10 bases between the two germline ends.

The chain carries TRBV19 and TRBJ2-1, with D possibly being TRBD2 (6 bases). The V gene lost 4 bases and the J gene lost 2 bases, with 12 bases spanning the gap. CDR3 length equals 15 residues. Germline V gives CDR1 LNHDA, CDR2 SQIVND (reference sequence). CDR3 DNA: TGTGCCAGTAGTAGATCGGGAGAACCCTACAATGAGCAGTTCTTC. Protein: CASSRSGEPYNEQFF.

The V and J genes are TRBV2 and TRBJ2-5; the D is unclear. The CDR3 has 14 amino acids. Trimming stripped 2 bases from V and 1 base from J, with 8 bases between. CDR1 is SNHLY and CDR2 is FYNNEI in the germline V gene. The CDR3 coding sequence is TGTGCCAGCAGTGAACAGTTGATCCAAGAGACCCAGTACTTC. Its translation: CASSEQLIQETQYF.

This chain links TRBV28 with TRBJ1-3; D remains ambiguous. Trimming took 3 bases from V and 0 from J, leaving 9 bases between them. CDR1 is MDHEN and CDR2 is SYDVKM in the germline V gene. CDR3 length equals 15 residues. The CDR3 DNA is TGTGCCAGCAGTTTCCACACCAGCTCTGGAAACACCATATATTTT. Protein sequence: CASSFHTSSGNTIYF.

The chain recombines TRBV15 with TRBJ1-2; D is unresolved. V lost 6 bases and J lost 5, with 13 bases in between. The germline CDR1 and CDR2 sequences are LNHNV and YYDKDF (reference sequence). This CDR3 region has 13 residues. DNA for the CDR3: TGTGCCACCAGAGAATACGGAGCTTATGGCTACACCTTC. Residues: CATREYGAYGYTF.

The V gene is TRBV28, the J gene TRBJ2-7; 7 nucleotides match TRBD2. This CDR3 comprises 14 residues. Germline V gives CDR1 MDHEN, CDR2 SYDVKM. V shed 6 bases, J shed 2 bases, and the junction held 7 bases outside the gene matches. CDR3 nucleotides: TGTGCCAGCAGGCCCCCTAGCGGAACCTACGAGCAGTACTTC. It encodes CASRPPSGTYEQYF.

The V gene is TRBV3-1 (or the pseudogene TRBV3-2), the J gene TRBJ2-1; 7 positions match TRBD2. V shed 3 bases, J shed 3 bases, and the junction held 8 bases outside the gene matches. The CDR3 is 16 amino acids. CDR1 is LGHDT and CDR2 is YNNKEL in the germline V gene (reference sequence). DNA for the CDR3: TGTGCCAGCAGCCACATCGGACTAGAGATCTACAATGAGCAGTTCTTC. This gives the protein CASSHIGLEIYNEQFF.

This chain uses TRBV19 with TRBJ2-5, with a tentative D call TRBD2 (5 bases). Germline V CDR1 and CDR2: LNHDA, SQIVND (reference sequence). Trimming stripped 5 bases from V and 1 base from J, with 17 bases between. This CDR3 contains 16 residues. CDR3 protein: CASSALRAGSQETQYF. Here the CDR3 DNA reads TGTGCCAGTAGTGCCCTTAGGGCGGGCTCCCAAGAGACCCAGTACTTC.

V and J are TRBV5-1 and TRBJ2-7; D not certain. CDR3 length: 15 residues. Germline V CDR1 and CDR2: SGHRS, YFSETQ. The V gene lost 0 bases and the J gene lost 3 bases, with 13 bases spanning the gap. CDR3 in DNA: TGCGCCAGCAGCTTGGATGGCCCGCCAAACTACGAGCAGTACTTC. Its translation is CASSLDGPPNYEQYF.

The chain employs TRBV19 and TRBJ2-7, with a possible D match to TRBD1 (5 bases). This CDR3 has 15 amino acids. The V end was cut by 4 bases, the J end by 3 bases, with 16 bases between. CDR1 is LNHDA and CDR2 is SQIVND in the germline V gene (reference sequence). The CDR3 DNA follows: TGTGCCAGTAGTAACACAGGTAGACCTCACTACGAGCAGTACTTC. Protein product: CASSNTGRPHYEQYF.

V and J are TRBV9 and TRBJ2-1; D is unresolved. This CDR3 is 13 amino acids long. CDR1 and CDR2 from the germline V gene are SGDLS and YYNGEE. Trimming removed 0 bases at V and 9 bases at J, with 10 bases between. CDR3 in DNA: TGTGCCAGCAGCGTAGTACGTTCGGGTGAGCAGTTCTTC. This translates into CASSVVRSGEQFF.

The sample holds a few counts of this clone. This chain links TRBV2 with TRBJ1-3, with D possibly matching TRBD1 (6 bases). Trimming pared 6 bases from V and 4 bases from J, leaving 22 bases between. The CDR3 is 17 residues long. Germline assignment: CDR1 SNHLY and CDR2 FYNNEI. The CDR3, as DNA: TGTGCCAGCAGGGTTTCGGCAGGGTTGGGGGCCGGAAACACCATATATTTT. This gives the protein CASRVSAGLGAGNTIYF.

The rearrangement joins TRBV19 to TRBJ1-2, with TRBD1 matching over 8 bases. With V trimmed by 5 bases and J by 5 bases, 7 bases remained unmatched. The CDR3 covers 14 residues. Per the germline V gene, CDR1 is LNHDA and CDR2 is SQIVND (reference sequence). CDR3 nucleotide sequence: TGTGCCAGTAGTTGGGCAGGGGGCGAGTATGGCTACACCTTC. It codes for CASSWAGGEYGYTF.

The V and J genes are TRBV15 and TRBJ2-3; no clear D. Germline CDR1 and CDR2: LNHNV and YYDKDF (reference sequence). The CDR3 has 15 residues. The germline V and J ends were trimmed by 3 bases and 0 bases, with 10 bases remaining between them. This chain's CDR3 is CATSSSPASTDTQYF. CDR3 sequence (DNA): TGTGCCACCAGCAGCTCCCCAGCGAGCACAGATACGCAGTATTTT. Variable domain in full (rest from reference TRBV15 and TRBJ2-3): DAMVIQNPRYQVTQFGKPVTLSCSQTLNHNVMYWYQQKSSQAPKLLFHYYDKDFNNEADTPDNFQSRRPNTSFCFLDIRSPGLGDTAMYLCATSSSPASTDTQYFGPGTRLTVL.

The chain employs TRBV5-4 and TRBJ1-2; D gene ambiguous. Trimming cost V 0 bases and J 5 bases, with 8 bases left between them. This CDR3 is 13 amino acids long. Germline assignment: CDR1 SGHNT and CDR2 YYREEE (reference sequence). For the CDR3, the DNA is TGTGCCAGCAGCTTGGGGGAGGCGTATGGCTACACCTTC. This sequence encodes CASSLGEAYGYTF.